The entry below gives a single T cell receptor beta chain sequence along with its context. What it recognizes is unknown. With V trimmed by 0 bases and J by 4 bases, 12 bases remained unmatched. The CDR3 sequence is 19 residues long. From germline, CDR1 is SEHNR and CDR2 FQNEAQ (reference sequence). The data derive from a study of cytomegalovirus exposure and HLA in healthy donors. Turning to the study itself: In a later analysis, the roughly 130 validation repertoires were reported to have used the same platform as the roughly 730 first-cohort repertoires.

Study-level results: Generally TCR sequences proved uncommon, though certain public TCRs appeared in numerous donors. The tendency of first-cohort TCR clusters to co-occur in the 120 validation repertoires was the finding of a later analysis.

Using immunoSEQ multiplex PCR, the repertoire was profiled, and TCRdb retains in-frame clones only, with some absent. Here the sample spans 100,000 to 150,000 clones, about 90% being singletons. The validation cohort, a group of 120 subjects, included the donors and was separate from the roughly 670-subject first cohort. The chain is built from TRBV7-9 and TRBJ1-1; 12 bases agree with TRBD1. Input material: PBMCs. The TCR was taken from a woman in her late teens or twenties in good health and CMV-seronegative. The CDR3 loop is CASSLAPSGTGGRGTEAFF. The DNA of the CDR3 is TGTGCCAGCAGCTTAGCGCCGTCCGGGACAGGGGGCAGGGGCACTGAAGCTTTCTTT. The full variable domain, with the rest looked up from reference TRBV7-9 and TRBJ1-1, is DTGVSQNPRHKITKRGQNVTFRCDPISEHNRLYWYRQTLGQGPEFLTYFQNEAQLEKSRLLSDRFSAERPKGSFSTLEIQRTEQGDSAMYLCASSLAPSGTGGRGTEAFFGQGTRLTVV.